These 23 T cell receptor beta chains originate from one sample sequenced in a study of prognosis after radiotherapy for stage I lung cancer. Genomic DNA was the source, and TCR beta CDR3 was amplified from it by two-round multiplex PCR. First-round PCR used primers specific to each TRBV and TRBJ gene. TCRdb re-called the multiplex PCR reads with MiXCR, one entry per CDR3 protein. The table has approximately 16,000 distinct CDR3 sequences, over 40% seen once; the top ten hold under 50%. Sequenced here: PBMCs, sampled before or after stereotactic body radiation therapy (not recorded which). The receptor source for this set is a donor aged 50 or older with non-small cell lung cancer.

This clonotype came up once. The gene calls are TRBV5-1 and TRBJ2-1; D might be TRBD2 (6 bases). Trimming took off 1 base at V and 8 bases at J, with 10 bases between the two ends. Germline V lookup: CDR1 SGHRS, CDR2 YFSETQ. This CDR3 has 13 amino acids. CDR3 sequence: CASSLPTGDEQFF. The CDR3 DNA reads as TGCGCCAGCAGCTTGCCTACGGGAGATGAGCAGTTCTTC.

The rearrangement links TRBV19 to TRBJ1-3; D ambiguous. Trimming removed 2 bases from V and 2 bases from J, with 7 bases in between. The CDR3 length is 14 residues. Germline-derived CDR1 and CDR2 are LNHDA and SQIVND (reference sequence). The CDR3 spells CASSISVAGNTIYF. In nucleotides, the CDR3 is TGTGCCAGTAGTATAAGTGTAGCTGGAAACACCATATATTTT.

This clonotype is judged medium-sized. The chain uses TRBV6-1 and TRBJ1-3; a possible D gene is TRBD1 (5 bases). V lost 5 bases and J lost 9, with 23 bases in between. This CDR3 is built from 16 residues. Germline V gene lookup returns CDR1 MNHNS and CDR2 SASEGT. The CDR3 bases are TGTGCCAGCAGTACCAACCCGGACACCTCAGGAGGCACCATATATTTT. Translated, it gives CASSTNPDTSGGTIYF.

The chain employs TRBV20-1 and TRBJ2-1; 13 bases are shared with TRBD2. Germline V CDR1 and CDR2: DFQATT, SNEGSKA (reference sequence). CDR3 length: 17 residues. V lost 3 bases to trimming and J lost 8 bases; unmatched junction nucleotides: 13. The CDR3 region has the DNA TGCAGTGCTAGGGGGACTAGCGGGATGGGCCTTTTGGATGAGCAGTTCTTC. Amino acid sequence: CSARGTSGMGLLDEQFF.

This clonotype has a handful of counts. The genes are TRBV18 and TRBJ1-1; tentative D call: TRBD1 (5 bases). V gave up 3 bases and J gave up 10 bases, with 21 bases separating them. Germline V gene lookup returns CDR1 KGHSH and CDR2 LQKENI. The CDR3 is 15 residues long. The CDR3 loop is CASSPPGRKGHSAFF. As DNA, the CDR3 is TGTGCCAGCTCACCCCCGGGGCGCAAGGGTCATTCAGCTTTCTTT.

In this sample, this clonotype turned up many times. The chain carries TRBV19 and TRBJ1-2; D perhaps matches TRBD1 (6 bases). The CDR3 consists of 13 residues. V gave up 5 bases and J gave up 9 bases, with 16 bases separating them. The germline gives CDR1 LNHDA, CDR2 SQIVND (reference sequence). The CDR3: CASSFDRSKSYTF. CDR3 nucleotides: TGTGCCAGTAGTTTCGACAGGAGTAAAAGCTACACCTTC. Complete variable domain (other parts from reference TRBV19 and TRBJ1-2): DGGITQSPKYLFRKEGQNVTLSCEQNLNHDAMYWYRQDPGQGLRLIYYSQIVNDFQKGDIAEGYSVSREKKESFPLTVTSAQKNPTAFYLCASSFDRSKSYTFGSGTRLTVV.

This clonotype was counted ten times or more. The J gene is TRBJ2-2, the V gene TRBV4-3; D is unclear. From germline, CDR1 is LGHNA and CDR2 YSLEER. The germline V and J ends were trimmed by 1 base and 3 bases, with 27 bases remaining between them. The CDR3 spans 21 residues. The CDR3 here is CASSQGLPGEGFGIDTGELFF. CDR3 nucleotides: TGCGCCAGCAGCCAAGGGCTCCCAGGTGAAGGTTTTGGAATCGACACCGGGGAGCTGTTTTTT.

Concerning this clonotype itself: The junction differs from germline at one of its ends, possibly a read error. The chain combines TRBV7-2 with TRBJ2-7; D is ambiguous. Germline lookup yields CDR1 SGHTA and CDR2 FQGNSA. This CDR3 has 12 residues. The CDR3 region has the DNA TGTGTCAGCAGCTTGAATGGCTACGAGCAGTACTTC. It specifies CVSSLNGYEQYF.

The rearrangement joins TRBV12-3 or TRBV12-4 to TRBJ2-2; maybe TRBD2 (5 bases). The CDR3 is made up of 17 amino acids. V lost 5 bases and J lost 7, with 23 bases in between. The CDR3: CASSLPSWGPKGGELFF. The CDR3 DNA sequence: TGTGCCAGCAGTCTTCCTAGCTGGGGTCCCAAGGGCGGGGAGCTGTTTTTT.

For this clonotype: This likely stems from a read error, as it lies one base from a far larger clone. The chain joins TRBV12-3 or TRBV12-4 to TRBJ2-3; possibly TRBD2 for D (5 bases). This CDR3 contains 14 residues. The CDR3 loop reads CATSLPSPADTQYF. The DNA of the CDR3 is TGTGCCACCAGTTTACCTAGCCCCGCAGATACGCAGTATTTT.

In the case of this clonotype: A far larger clone is just one base off, so this is likely a read error. This chain uses TRBV6-4 with TRBJ1-2; 8 bases align to TRBD1. The ends lost 6 bases at V and 9 bases at J; junction bases unmatched: 9. Germline CDR1 is MRHNA and CDR2 is SNTAGT. This CDR3 region has 13 residues. The chain's CDR3 is CASRRDRGNCYTF. In DNA form, the CDR3 reads TGTGCCAGCAGACGTGACAGGGGAAATTGCTACACCTTC.

Ten or more counts support this clonotype. The V call is TRBV29-1, the J call TRBJ2-3; 9 nucleotides match TRBD2. This CDR3 has 14 amino acids. Looked up from germline, CDR1 is SQVTM and CDR2 is ANQGSEA. V was clipped by 7 bases and J by 2 bases; unmatched bases: 7. CDR3 residues: CSADSGSSTDTQYF. Here the CDR3 DNA reads TGCAGCGCCGATAGCGGGAGCTCCACAGATACGCAGTATTTT.

Only one count was recorded for this clonotype. It is unclear where the CDR3 begins or ends on the DNA, so no DNA is shown, and the CDR3 is as TCRdb lists it. CDR3 in amino acids: CASRQDSLAGWGSGANVMTF. The chain has TRBV4-3 and TRBJ2-6; the table's D call of TRBD2 was not tested on the DNA. CDR1 is LGHNA and CDR2 is YSLEER in the germline V gene. The length of the CDR3 is 20 amino acids, counting both ends.

This clonotype was picked up many times. This rearrangement joins TRBV9 to TRBJ2-7, with D perhaps being TRBD1 or TRBD2 (6 bases each). V lost 0 bases and J lost 5, with 12 bases in between. In germline, CDR1 is SGDLS, CDR2 YYNGEE. There are 14 residues in the CDR3. This CDR3 is CASSVESGGNEQYF. CDR3 DNA sequence: TGTGCCAGCAGCGTAGAATCCGGGGGCAACGAGCAGTACTTC.

The V and J genes are TRBV28 and TRBJ2-4; TRBD2 agrees at 7 bases. This CDR3 is built from 14 residues. CDR1 is MDHEN and CDR2 is SYDVKM in the germline V gene. V lost 8 bases to trimming and J lost 3 bases; unmatched junction nucleotides: 7. CDR3 nucleotides: TGTGCCAGCCGAGATGGGGAGGGCAAAAACATTCAGTACTTC. Protein: CASRDGEGKNIQYF.

This clonotype was found many times. The CDR3 DNA follows: TGTGCCAGCAGCCTTCCGGGTAGCGGTTGGGGGGATACGCAGTATTTT. Encoded protein: CASSLPGSGWGDTQYF. This chain uses TRBV7-2 with TRBJ2-3; TRBD2 might be the D (6 bases). The germline V and J ends were trimmed by 5 bases and 6 bases, with 21 bases remaining between them. The CDR3 extends over 16 amino acids. CDR1 is SGHTA and CDR2 is FQGNSA in the germline V gene. Full variable domain (outside the CDR3, taken from reference TRBV7-2 and TRBJ2-3): GAGVSQSPSNKVTEKGKDVELRCDPISGHTALYWYRQSLGQGLEFLIYFQGNSAPDKSGLPSDRFSAERTGGSVSTLTIQRTQQEDSAVYLCASSLPGSGWGDTQYFGPGTRLTVL.

The chain employs TRBV20-1 and TRBJ2-7; D perhaps matches TRBD1 (5 bases). This CDR3 contains 10 residues. With 6 bases removed from V and 2 bases from J, the gap between germline ends came to 5 bases. Germline loops: CDR1 DFQATT, CDR2 SNEGSKA (reference sequence). CDR3 sequence reads: CSAGAYEQYF. CDR3 coding DNA: TGCAGTGCAGGGGCCTACGAGCAGTACTTC.

The J gene is TRBJ2-1, the V gene TRBV12-3 or TRBV12-4; 7 positions agree with TRBD1. The CDR3 totals 13 residues. CDR3 sequence reads: CSISLGGLVEQFF. In DNA, the CDR3 is TGTTCCATCAGCTTAGGGGGCCTGGTGGAGCAGTTCTTC.

A word on this clonotype: A single base is all that separates this from a far larger clone, so a read error is likely. The V gene is TRBV6-2 or TRBV6-3, the J gene TRBJ2-5, with D possibly TRBD2 on 5 matching bases. V shed 5 bases and J shed 5 bases, with 12 bases lying between them. In germline, CDR1 is MNHEY, CDR2 SVGEGT. The CDR3 contains 13 residues. Written as DNA, the CDR3 is TGTGCCAGCAGTCAAAGGGAGTTTGAGACCCAGTACTTC. Protein sequence: CASSQREFETQYF.

CDR3 DNA sequence: TGTGCCAGCAGCGTAGGAACGCCCGGGACTAGCGGACTTCAAGAGACCCAGTACTTC. Translating it yields CASSVGTPGTSGLQETQYF. The chain carries TRBV9 and TRBJ2-5; 11 bases agree with TRBD2. J was trimmed by 2 bases and V by 0 bases; bases with no gene match: 12. Germline loops: CDR1 SGDLS, CDR2 YYNGEE. CDR3 size: 19 residues.

By sample fraction, this clonotype is medium-sized. The chain uses TRBV7-8 and TRBJ2-7, with 7 positions matching TRBD1. V was clipped by 1 base and J by 2 bases; unmatched bases: 2. The germline V gene encodes CDR1 SGHVS and CDR2 FQNEAQ. CDR3 length: 14 residues. CDR3 residues: CASSLETGPYEQYF. The CDR3 bases are TGTGCCAGCAGCTTAGAGACAGGGCCCTACGAGCAGTACTTC.

This clonotype was seen at least ten times. The chain joins TRBV7-9 to TRBJ2-2; 9 bases line up with TRBD1. Unmatched junction bases numbered 6, after V lost 6 bases and J lost 4 bases. Germline V gives CDR1 SEHNR, CDR2 FQNEAQ (reference sequence). CDR3 length: 15 amino acids. CDR3 in DNA: TGTGCCAGCAGACCGGGACAGGGTGGCACCGGGGAGCTGTTTTTT. It yields the protein CASRPGQGGTGELFF.

This clonotype came up many times. The chain recombines TRBV10-3 with TRBJ2-5, with D perhaps matching TRBD2 (6 bases). Trimming stripped 5 bases from V and 2 bases from J, with 9 bases between. CDR3 length: 13 residues. Germline assignment: CDR1 ENHRY and CDR2 SYGVKD. The CDR3 region is CAISRGLQETQYF. As DNA, the CDR3 is TGTGCCATCAGTAGGGGACTTCAAGAGACCCAGTACTTC.